One sample yielded the 30 T cell receptor beta chains listed below, sequenced in a study of T-cell reconstitution after alpha-beta-depleted transplantation in children. Researchers prepared the TCRbeta library using unique molecular identifiers, the study reports. TCRdb reanalysed the PCR reads using MiXCR and keeps one entry per CDR3 protein. The sample contains approximately 350,000 distinct CDR3 sequences, roughly 13% of which appear only once. This sample comprised PBMCs, obtained from the stem cell graft. The receptors come from a human donor who donated a stem cell graft to a child with Fanconi anemia.

The table lists this clonotype with many counts. Here the CDR3 DNA reads TGTGCCAGCAGCTTGACAGCGACAACCCTAACAAGAGATACGCAGTATTTT. Its protein is CASSLTATTLTRDTQYF. The V gene is TRBV7-6, the J gene TRBJ2-3, with D possibly TRBD1 on 5 matching bases. The germline gives CDR1 SGHVS, CDR2 FNYEAQ. Deletions cut 3 bases from V and 5 bases from J, with 21 bases between. The CDR3 consists of 17 residues.

The CDR3 sequence: CASRQGPQRGYTF. In nucleotides, the CDR3 is TGTGCCAGCAGGCAAGGGCCTCAGCGGGGCTACACCTTC. The genes are TRBV6-1 and TRBJ1-2, with D unclear. Trimming pared 6 bases from V and 8 bases from J, leaving 16 bases between. This CDR3 is 13 amino acids long. Germline V gene data show CDR1 as MNHNS and CDR2 as SASEGT.

The chain carries TRBV7-9 and TRBJ1-2, with D hard to call. The germline gives CDR1 SEHNR, CDR2 FQNEAQ (reference sequence). Trimming removed 6 bases at V and 8 bases at J, with 19 bases between. The CDR3 runs 14 residues. DNA of the CDR3: TGTGCCAGCAGTTTTATTGGGCACGTCCGGGGCTACACCTTC. This encodes CASSFIGHVRGYTF.

This clonotype was seen at least ten times. This chain uses TRBV5-8 with TRBJ2-1; 7 positions agree with TRBD1. This CDR3 comprises 15 residues. Germline V gives CDR1 SGHTS, CDR2 YDEGEE. The trim removed 0 bases at V and 5 bases at J, leaving 5 bases unmatched. CDR3 in amino acids: CASSLGQGFNNEQFF. In DNA form, the CDR3 reads TGTGCCAGCAGCTTGGGACAGGGCTTCAACAATGAGCAGTTCTTC.

Notes on this clonotype: The final CDR3 position lacks the conserved phenylalanine or tryptophan, pointing to a likely read error. The chain recombines TRBV6-1 with TRBJ1-1; TRBD1 matches 7 bases. Germline CDR1 and CDR2: MNHNS and SASEGT. This CDR3 comprises 15 residues. The V gene end was trimmed by 2 bases and the J gene end by 10 bases; junction bases not matched to a gene: 13. CDR3 residues: CASSEPGQLQRGAFC. DNA for the CDR3: TGTGCCAGCAGTGAACCGGGACAGTTACAAAGGGGAGCTTTCTGT.

The chain couples TRBV12-3 or TRBV12-4 to TRBJ1-4, with D possibly matching TRBD1 (6 bases). Trimming stripped 8 bases from V and 5 bases from J, with 15 bases between. The CDR3 is made up of 14 amino acids. In DNA form, the CDR3 reads TGTGCCAGCTCCCTAGGGGGGCGGAATGAAAAACTGTTTTTT. It specifies CASSLGGRNEKLFF.

This clonotype was counted many times. This sequence joins TRBV6-2 or TRBV6-3 and TRBJ2-3; the match to TRBD1 covers 7 bases. V dropped 4 bases and J dropped 5; count of bases not matched to a gene: 15. The CDR3 is 17 residues long. CDR1 is MNHEY, CDR2 SVGEGT, per germline. The CDR3 protein is CASSWDTGQPTRDTQYF. In DNA form, the CDR3 reads TGTGCCAGCAGTTGGGACACGGGACAGCCGACGAGAGATACGCAGTATTTT.

V and J are TRBV29-1 and TRBJ1-1; D remains unclear. Germline V gives CDR1 SQVTM, CDR2 ANQGSEA. V was cut by 6 bases and J by 2 bases, with 16 bases left in between. This CDR3 is 14 amino acids long. CDR3 protein: CSVERQRINTEAFF. The DNA of the CDR3 is TGCAGCGTGGAACGACAAAGGATAAACACTGAAGCTTTCTTT.

The rearrangement joins TRBV20-1 to TRBJ2-5; D may be TRBD1 or TRBD2 (5 bases each). V lost 1 base and J 2 bases, leaving 11 bases between the germline ends. CDR1 and CDR2 (germline): DFQATT, SNEGSKA (reference sequence). The CDR3 extends over 14 amino acids. CDR3 amino acids: CSARGLGPQETQYF. Written as DNA, the CDR3 is TGCAGTGCTAGAGGGCTGGGACCGCAAGAGACCCAGTACTTC.

The CDR3 DNA reads as TGTGCCAGCAGTTACAACCCGAAGAATAGCGGGGGGGCCGGCGATGAGCAGTTCTTC. Residues: CASSYNPKNSGGAGDEQFF. This chain joins TRBV27 and TRBJ2-1; 11 bases match TRBD2. CDR1 MNHEY and CDR2 SMNVEV come from the germline V gene (reference sequence). Trimming removed 4 bases from V and 8 bases from J; junction bases left unmatched: 19. This CDR3 is 19 amino acids long.

This clonotype was observed many times. The J gene is TRBJ2-1, the V gene TRBV6-5; D not resolved. Trimming stripped 2 bases from V and 7 bases from J, with 3 bases between. CDR3 length: 11 residues. The germline V gene encodes CDR1 MNHEY and CDR2 SVGAGI. The CDR3 region has the DNA TGTGCCAGCAGTTACAGGAATGAGCAGTTCTTC. Translation: CASSYRNEQFF.

This clonotype was counted between two and nine times. The rearrangement uses TRBV20-1 and TRBJ1-5; D uncertain. The CDR3 is made up of 14 amino acids. CDR1 DFQATT and CDR2 SNEGSKA come from the germline V gene (reference sequence). Trimming removed 5 bases at V and 2 bases at J, with 13 bases between. CDR3 region: CSAVRPSGNQPQHF. In nucleotides, the CDR3 is TGCAGTGCTGTCCGACCGTCCGGCAATCAGCCCCAGCATTTT.

This chain connects TRBV7-8 to TRBJ2-2, with TRBD2 matching 9 bases. The CDR3 extends over 16 amino acids. The trim removed 1 base at V and 7 bases at J, leaving 7 bases unmatched. Germline CDR1 is SGHVS and CDR2 is FQNEAQ. The CDR3 nucleotides are TGTGCCAGCAGCTTAGGCGGCGGGGGGGCGAACGGGGAGCTGTTTTTT. Its translation is CASSLGGGGANGELFF.

This clonotype occurred a few times. The chain has TRBV25-1 and TRBJ1-1; TRBD1 matches 9 bases. The ends lost 6 bases at V and 5 bases at J; junction bases unmatched: 7. The CDR3 contains 14 residues. Germline assignment: CDR1 MGHDK and CDR2 SYGVNS. This CDR3 is CASSDRGVNTEAFF. The DNA for the CDR3 is TGTGCCAGCAGCGACAGGGGGGTAAATACTGAAGCTTTCTTT. Looking up the rest from reference TRBV25-1 and TRBJ1-1 gives the full variable domain: EADIYQTPRYLVIGTGKKITLECSQTMGHDKMYWYQQDPGMELHLIHYSYGVNSTEKGDLSSESTVSRIRTEHFPLTLESARPSHTSQYLCASSDRGVNTEAFFGQGTRLTVV.

The chain recombines TRBV15 with TRBJ1-1; D might be TRBD1 (5 bases). Trimming removed 3 bases at V and 8 bases at J, with 16 bases between. CDR3 size: 14 residues. Per the germline V gene, CDR1 is LNHNV and CDR2 is YYDKDF (reference sequence). Here the CDR3 reads CATSRVTGTEEAFF. In DNA form, the CDR3 reads TGTGCCACCAGCAGGGTTACCGGGACCGAAGAAGCTTTCTTT.

This clonotype was counted between two and nine times. The chain combines TRBV7-9 with TRBJ1-1; D ambiguous. The CDR3 contains 16 residues. The germline V gene has CDR1 SEHNR and CDR2 FQNEAQ (reference sequence). Trimming shortened V by 0 bases and J by 1 base, and 12 bases separated the two germline ends. The CDR3 sequence: CASSLATAPTNTEAFF. In DNA form, the CDR3 reads TGTGCCAGCAGCTTAGCTACAGCCCCGACGAACACTGAAGCTTTCTTT. Full variable domain (rest looked up from reference TRBV7-9 and TRBJ1-1): DTGVSQNPRHKITKRGQNVTFRCDPISEHNRLYWYRQTLGQGPEFLTYFQNEAQLEKSRLLSDRFSAERPKGSFSTLEIQRTEQGDSAMYLCASSLATAPTNTEAFFGQGTRLTVV.

There are many counts of this clonotype. The chain combines TRBV10-3 with TRBJ2-5; a weak D match, TRBD1 (6 bases). Trimming shortened V by 7 bases and J by 2 bases, and 14 bases separated the two germline ends. Germline V CDR1 and CDR2: ENHRY, SYGVKD. CDR3 size: 14 residues. CDR3 amino acids: CAITEDRSQETQYF. The CDR3 DNA sequence: TGTGCCATCACCGAAGACAGGTCGCAAGAGACCCAGTACTTC.

This clonotype turned up a few times. The rearrangement uses TRBV12-3 or TRBV12-4 and TRBJ1-1; the match to TRBD1 covers 7 bases. There are 14 residues in the CDR3. Trimming removed 7 bases from V and 1 base from J; junction bases left unmatched: 6. CDR3 residues: CASTRQGGNTEAFF. CDR3 nucleotide sequence: TGTGCCAGCACTAGGCAGGGGGGGAACACTGAAGCTTTCTTT.

This clonotype was detected only a few times. The rearrangement uses TRBV4-2 and TRBJ2-1, with D maybe TRBD2 (6 bases). The CDR3 has 15 residues. V was pared by 2 bases and J by 6 bases, with 14 bases between. From germline, CDR1 is LGHNA and CDR2 YNFKEQ. CDR3 loop: CASSQRDSSLNEQFF. CDR3 DNA: TGTGCCAGCAGCCAACGGGACTCCTCCCTCAATGAGCAGTTCTTC.

This clonotype came up a few times. This chain links TRBV5-1 with TRBJ1-2; no clear D gene. The CDR3 extends over 14 amino acids. Trimming pared 0 bases from V and 2 bases from J, leaving 8 bases between. The germline V gene has CDR1 SGHRS and CDR2 YFSETQ. The CDR3 DNA reads as TGCGCCAGCAGCTTGGAACCGGCAAACTATGGCTACACCTTC. Translating gives CASSLEPANYGYTF.

In this sample, this clonotype turned up many times. This chain joins TRBV20-1 and TRBJ1-1; no reliable D call. The ends were cut back, 6 bases at V and 0 bases at J, with 17 bases in the middle. This CDR3 contains 15 residues. Germline-derived CDR1 and CDR2 are DFQATT and SNEGSKA (reference sequence). In nucleotides, the CDR3 is TGCAGTGCCCCTAACCAGCCTCAGATGAACACTGAAGCTTTCTTT. Its protein is CSAPNQPQMNTEAFF.

This clonotype has at least ten counts. CDR3 amino acids: CASSSRQGNDNEQFF. The CDR3 region has the DNA TGTGCCAGCAGCTCCCGACAGGGTAACGATAATGAGCAGTTCTTC. V is TRBV5-4 and J is TRBJ2-1; 7 bases fit TRBD1. The junction had 10 bases not matched to a gene; V was cut back by 3 bases and J by 7 bases. Germline lookup yields CDR1 SGHNT and CDR2 YYREEE (reference sequence). The CDR3 runs to 15 residues.

This clonotype was detected ten times or more. The chain has TRBV12-3 or TRBV12-4 and TRBJ2-7; no clear D. The V and J ends lost 6 bases and 1 base respectively, with 7 bases between them. This CDR3 has 12 amino acids. CDR3 sequence: CASSSSSYEQYV. The CDR3 region has the DNA TGTGCCAGCAGCTCCTCTTCCTACGAGCAGTACGTC.

This clonotype was found many times. The genes are TRBV12-3 or TRBV12-4 and TRBJ2-1; 8 bases fit TRBD1. The length of the CDR3 is 16 residues. The junction had 8 bases not matched to a gene; V was cut back by 3 bases and J by 4 bases. CDR3 sequence: CASSFDRGIVYNEQFF. The CDR3 region has the DNA TGTGCCAGCAGTTTTGACAGGGGAATCGTTTACAATGAGCAGTTCTTC.

This clonotype was counted at least ten times. V and J are TRBV20-1 and TRBJ2-1; 8 nucleotides align to TRBD2. The CDR3 is 14 amino acids. Trimming took 6 bases from V and 3 from J; bases not matched to a gene: 7. Germline CDR1 and CDR2: DFQATT and SNEGSKA (reference sequence). CDR3 bases: TGCAGTGCAAGAAGCGGGGGCTACTACAATGAGCAGTTCTTC. It encodes CSARSGGYYNEQFF.

CDR3 in DNA: TGTGCCAGCAGCTTAGACGGAGGGGCAGGCCTGAGCTCCTACAATGAGCAGTTCTTC. Its translation: CASSLDGGAGLSSYNEQFF. The chain recombines TRBV11-2 with TRBJ2-1, with a possible D match to TRBD2 (6 bases). Germline loops: CDR1 SGHAT, CDR2 FQNNGV. This CDR3 is built from 19 residues. V lost 0 bases and J lost 0, with 18 bases in between.

There are a few counts of this clonotype. The rearrangement uses TRBV6-5 and TRBJ1-1; 9 positions agree with TRBD1. The CDR3 has 13 amino acids. Germline loops: CDR1 MNHEY, CDR2 SVGAGI. Unmatched junction bases numbered 4, after V lost 4 bases and J lost 7 bases. The CDR3 nucleotides are TGTGCCAGCAGTTTCGGGACAGGGATTGAAGCTTTCTTT. Amino acid sequence: CASSFGTGIEAFF.

V and J are TRBV11-2 and TRBJ1-1, with 9 bases aligning to TRBD1. J was trimmed by 4 bases and V by 2 bases; bases with no gene match: 5. CDR1 is SGHAT and CDR2 is FQNNGV in the germline V gene. The CDR3 length is 15 residues. CDR3 sequence reads: CASSLRGTGFTEAFF. The CDR3 DNA reads as TGTGCCAGCAGCTTAAGAGGGACAGGGTTCACTGAAGCTTTCTTT. The whole variable domain, filled in from reference TRBV11-2 and TRBJ1-1, reads EAGVAQSPRYKIIEKRQSVAFWCNPISGHATLYWYQQILGQGPKLLIQFQNNGVVDDSQLPKDRFSAERLKGVDSTLKIQPAKLEDSAVYLCASSLRGTGFTEAFFGQGTRLTVV.

This clonotype has a count of ten or more. The chain combines TRBV6-5 with TRBJ2-7; perhaps TRBD1 as D (5 bases). Per the germline V gene, CDR1 is MNHEY and CDR2 is SVGAGI. V lost 0 bases and J lost 0, with 18 bases in between. The CDR3 runs to 18 residues. CDR3 bases: TGTGCCAGCAGTTACTCGATTATGGGTTCAGGGAACTCCTACGAGCAGTACGTC. It codes for CASSYSIMGSGNSYEQYV.

This clonotype occurred a few times. The V gene is TRBV27, the J gene TRBJ2-1, with TRBD2 matching 12 bases. V lost 6 bases, J lost 12 bases, and 6 bases stayed unmatched. The CDR3 spans 13 residues. The germline CDR1 and CDR2 sequences are MNHEY and SMNVEV (reference sequence). The CDR3 is CASSPSGGAPQFF. The CDR3 nucleotides read TGTGCCAGCAGCCCTAGCGGGGGGGCCCCGCAGTTCTTC.